The rows below give T cell receptor beta chains drawn from one sample of a study of cytomegalovirus exposure and HLA in healthy donors. This table comes from immunoSEQ multiplex PCR, and its TCRdb copy is limited to in-frame clones, with some not included. The sample includes 120,000 or so clones, around 78% of them seen just once. The sample taken for sequencing was PBMCs. These receptors were collected from a woman aged 40 to 50 in good health and CMV-seronegative. CDR3s include the opening cysteine and the closing phenylalanine or tryptophan. A D gene is named only where the DNA matches it firmly. Rows may omit the clone size; those that give it use once, few, many or a size class.

TRBV7-9	.	.	TRBJ1-2	CASSSGISSLKGYTF	TGTGCCAGCAGCTCGGGAATCTCGAGTCTCAAAGGCTACACCTTC
TRBV5-8	.	.	TRBJ2-5	CASSLGFGTLYQETQYF	TGTGCCAGCAGCCTTGGGTTTGGGACTTTGTACCAAGAGACCCAGTACTTC
TRBV7-6	.	TRBD2	TRBJ2-7	CAGSPLPGTIQYEQYF	TGTGCCGGCAGCCCCCTCCCCGGGACTATACAATACGAGCAGTACTTC
TRBV11-2	.	.	TRBJ1-5	CASSLTPGGPQHF	TGTGCCAGCAGCTTAACACCCGGCGGGCCCCAGCATTTT
TRBV4-2	once	TRBD1	TRBJ1-2	CASSQRAQTGDGCTF	TGTGCCAGCAGCCAAAGAGCTCAGACAGGGGATGGCTGCACCTTC
TRBV7-2	.	.	TRBJ1-1	CASSYHMITEAFF	TGTGCCAGCAGCTATCACATGATCACTGAAGCTTTCTTT
TRBV7-9	.	.	TRBJ2-7	CASSRGRDISYEQYF	TGTGCCAGCAGCCGCGGGCGGGATATCTCCTACGAGCAGTACTTC
TRBV7-2	few	.	TRBJ2-1	CASSPREGHTYNEQFF	TGTGCCAGCAGCCCCAGGGAAGGACACACCTACAATGAGCAGTTCTTC
TRBV11-2	.	TRBD1	TRBJ2-7	CASSSDRGDEQYF	TGTGCCAGCAGCTCGGACAGGGGCGACGAGCAGTACTTC
TRBV4-1	.	.	TRBJ1-1	CASSLTSTANTEAFF	TGCGCCAGCAGCTTAACGTCGACAGCGAACACTGAAGCTTTCTTT
TRBV7-2	.	.	TRBJ1-3	CASSLVAGPRLNTIYF	TGTGCCAGCAGCTTAGTCGCAGGCCCGAGATTAAACACCATATATTTT
TRBV18	.	.	TRBJ2-7	CASSLTGSSYEQYF	TGTGCCAGCTCACTTACTGGGAGCTCCTACGAGCAGTACTTC
TRBV6-5	.	.	TRBJ1-5	CASSYGWAQPQHF	TGTGCCAGCAGTTACGGGTGGGCTCAGCCCCAGCATTTT
TRBV9	few	.	TRBJ2-1	CASSVDWSTYNEQFF	TGTGCCAGCAGCGTAGATTGGAGTACCTACAATGAGCAGTTCTTC
TRBV7-9	.	.	TRBJ1-1	CASSLTGPEAFF	TGTGCCAGCAGCTTGACAGGACCTGAAGCTTTCTTT
TRBV6-1	.	.	TRBJ2-1	CASSEALFGNEQFF	TGTGCCAGCAGTGAAGCGCTGTTCGGCAATGAGCAGTTCTTC
TRBV5-6	few	.	TRBJ2-3	CASSLVPWELKSGDTQYF	TGTGCCAGCAGCTTGGTGCCGTGGGAGCTTAAAAGCGGGGATACGCAGTATTTT
TRBV28	.	.	TRBJ1-5	CASRPPGIWNQPQHF	TGTGCCAGCAGACCCCCGGGTATATGGAATCAGCCCCAGCATTTT
TRBV2	.	TRBD1	TRBJ2-5	CASSYRGNNRETQYF	TGTGCCAGCAGTTACAGGGGCAATAATCGTGAGACCCAGTACTTC
TRBV7-9	few	.	TRBJ1-1	CASSLDDRLAFF	TGTGCCAGCAGCCTCGATGACAGATTGGCTTTCTTT
TRBV27	.	TRBD1	TRBJ2-7	CASSLQGTGLSEQYF	TGTGCCAGCAGTTTACAGGGGACAGGGTTGTCCGAGCAGTACTTC
TRBV25-1	.	TRBD1	TRBJ2-5	CASSDGLRGRSETQYF	TGTGCCAGCAGTGACGGTCTCAGGGGGCGATCGGAGACCCAGTACTTC
TRBV18	once	TRBD2	TRBJ2-3	CASSPRWEAGEDTDTQYF	TGTGCCAGCTCACCACGATGGGAAGCGGGGGAGGATACAGATACGCAGTATTTT
TRBV5-1	.	TRBD1	TRBJ2-7	CASSSRDRGNEQYF	TGCGCCAGCAGCTCGAGGGACAGGGGGAACGAGCAGTACTTC
TRBV28	.	TRBD1	TRBJ2-5	CASSSRGLGQETQYF	TGTGCCAGCAGTTCTAGGGGGCTGGGGCAAGAGACCCAGTACTTC
TRBV7-9	.	TRBD1	TRBJ1-4	CASSLVFDRERKKLFF	TGTGCCAGCAGCTTAGTTTTCGACAGGGAGAGGAAAAAACTGTTTTTT